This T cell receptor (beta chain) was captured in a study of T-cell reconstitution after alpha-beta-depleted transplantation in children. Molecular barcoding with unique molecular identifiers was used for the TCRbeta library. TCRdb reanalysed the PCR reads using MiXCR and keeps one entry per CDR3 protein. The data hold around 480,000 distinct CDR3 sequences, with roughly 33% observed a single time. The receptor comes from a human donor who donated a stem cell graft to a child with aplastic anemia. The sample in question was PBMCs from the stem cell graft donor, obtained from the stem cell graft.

The CDR3 bases are TGTGCCATCAAGGAGTCCAAGGCGACTTCGAACACTGAAGCTTTCTTT. It encodes CAIKESKATSNTEAFF. The chain has TRBV10-3 and TRBJ1-1, with D unresolved. Trimming took 7 bases from V and 1 from J, leaving 19 bases between them. The germline V gene has CDR1 ENHRY and CDR2 SYGVKD. This CDR3 region has 16 residues.